One sample yielded the 22 T cell receptor beta chains listed below, sequenced in a study of T cells in Graves' hyperthyroidism and ophthalmopathy. Authors of the study amplified TCR beta CDR3 regions from RNA transcripts. First-round RT-PCR of the TCR CDR3 relied on the HTBI primer set. Using its own MiXCR run on the multiplex PCR reads, TCRdb lists one record per CDR3 protein. The sample contains 350,000 to 450,000 distinct CDR3 sequences, about a sixth of which appear only once. Sequenced input: blood. The receptors were sampled from a woman between 25 and 40 years old with Graves' hyperthyroidism that later progressed to Graves' ophthalmopathy.

This clonotype was seen more than once but under ten times. The chain is built from TRBV5-4 and TRBJ1-2; the match to TRBD1 covers 9 bases. The ends lost 4 bases at V and 9 bases at J; junction bases unmatched: 7. The CDR3 loop spans 13 amino acids. Germline CDR1 and CDR2: SGHNT and YYREEE (reference sequence). CDR3 loop: CASSLRDRVRYTF. The CDR3 DNA sequence: TGTGCCAGCAGCCTCCGGGACAGGGTCCGCTACACCTTC.

In this sample, this clonotype turned up a few times. This rearrangement joins TRBV18 to TRBJ1-2; D gene uncertain. V lost 0 bases and J lost 4, with 12 bases in between. The CDR3 contains 15 residues. Germline V gives CDR1 KGHSH, CDR2 LQKENI. The CDR3 reads CASSPPIGFGYGYTF. As DNA, the CDR3 is TGTGCCAGCTCACCACCGATAGGCTTCGGCTATGGCTACACCTTC.

This clonotype was seen at least ten times. This sequence joins TRBV29-1 and TRBJ2-7; D is unresolved. Germline V CDR1 and CDR2: SQVTM, ANQGSEA. The CDR3 loop spans 15 amino acids. Deletions cut 0 bases from V and 0 bases from J, with 12 bases between. CDR3: CSVEEPGSRSYEQYF. The CDR3 region has the DNA TGCAGCGTTGAAGAACCGGGCAGTCGCTCCTACGAGCAGTACTTC.

Many counts were recorded for this clonotype. This chain connects TRBV6-1 to TRBJ2-5; the D is unclear. There are 13 residues in the CDR3. Germline CDR1 and CDR2: MNHNS and SASEGT. The germline V and J ends were trimmed by 2 bases and 5 bases, with 9 bases remaining between them. The CDR3 loop is CASSERNAETQYF. The CDR3 DNA reads as TGTGCCAGCAGTGAAAGGAATGCGGAGACCCAGTACTTC.

This clonotype was observed a handful of times. V usage is TRBV20-1 and J usage is TRBJ2-7; 8 nucleotides align to TRBD2. Germline loops: CDR1 DFQATT, CDR2 SNEGSKA (reference sequence). V lost 0 bases to trimming and J lost 3 bases; unmatched junction nucleotides: 7. This CDR3 is 15 amino acids long. The CDR3 nucleotides read TGCAGTGCTAGAGATGGGGCGGGAGGTAGCTACGAGCAGTACTTC. Its protein is CSARDGAGGSYEQYF.

V and J are TRBV12-3 or TRBV12-4 and TRBJ2-7; 7 bases are a match to TRBD1. Trimming took 2 bases from V and 2 from J; bases not matched to a gene: 6. This CDR3 has 15 residues. CDR3 sequence reads: CASSLTGTDPYEQYF. As DNA, the CDR3 is TGTGCCAGCAGTTTAACCGGGACAGATCCCTACGAGCAGTACTTC.

This clonotype was observed many times. The chain employs TRBV27 and TRBJ2-7, with 12 bases identical to TRBD1. Losses at the gene ends were 5 bases for V and 4 bases for J; bases not matched to a gene: 9. Germline loops: CDR1 MNHEY, CDR2 SMNVEV (reference sequence). CDR3 length equals 16 residues. This CDR3 reads CASSQTGTGGVYEQYF. The DNA of the CDR3 is TGTGCCAGCAGTCAAACCGGGACAGGGGGCGTATACGAGCAGTACTTC.

This clonotype was counted only a few times. A junction boundary mismatches the germline segment, possibly from a read error. This chain links TRBV28 with TRBJ1-2; the D is unclear. The V gene's germline CDR1 is MDHEN and CDR2 SYDVKM. CDR3 length: 15 residues. The CDR3 loop reads CASTHFEITNCGYTF. DNA for the CDR3: TGTGCCAGCACCCACTTCGAGATAACTAACTGTGGCTACACCTTC.

The table lists this clonotype with many counts. This CDR3 reads CASSLGPGTIMGYGYTF. The CDR3 coding sequence is TGTGCCAGCAGCCTCGGTCCGGGAACTATTATGGGGTATGGCTACACCTTC. The chain carries TRBV28 and TRBJ1-2; no reliable D call. The V end was cut by 6 bases, the J end by 5 bases, with 25 bases between. The CDR3 is 17 amino acids. The germline V gene has CDR1 MDHEN and CDR2 SYDVKM.

This clonotype was detected ten times or more. This chain connects TRBV20-1 to TRBJ2-5; no firm D call. CDR3 length: 14 amino acids. Trimming took off 6 bases at V and 4 bases at J, with 18 bases between the two ends. CDR1 and CDR2 from the germline V gene are DFQATT and SNEGSKA (reference sequence). CDR3 DNA: TGCAGTGCCCTCGTTTTAAGGAACGGAGAGACCCAGTACTTC. This encodes CSALVLRNGETQYF.

This clonotype was found many times. This sequence joins TRBV6-1 and TRBJ1-5, with D perhaps TRBD1 (5 bases). The CDR3 runs 15 residues. Germline V gives CDR1 MNHNS, CDR2 SASEGT. The ends were cut back, 3 bases at V and 3 bases at J, with 12 bases in the middle. This CDR3 is CASSDFRQSNQPQHF. The CDR3 nucleotides read TGTGCCAGCAGTGACTTCCGACAGTCCAATCAGCCCCAGCATTTT.

The gene calls are TRBV7-9 and TRBJ1-1; D uncertain. CDR3 length: 12 amino acids. The germline V gene encodes CDR1 SEHNR and CDR2 FQNEAQ (reference sequence). The V and J ends lost 0 bases and 7 bases respectively, with 6 bases between them. The CDR3 DNA reads TGTGCCAGCAGCTTAGCGTATGATGAAGCTTTCTTT. As protein: CASSLAYDEAFF.

This clonotype has at least ten counts. J is TRBJ2-7 and V is TRBV27; 7 nucleotides line up with TRBD1. Germline V gene sequence: CDR1 MNHEY, CDR2 SMNVEV (reference sequence). Unmatched junction bases numbered 6, after V lost 5 bases and J lost 2 bases. This CDR3 region has 14 residues. The CDR3: CASSKGTAAYEQYF. In DNA, the CDR3 is TGTGCCAGCAGTAAAGGGACAGCAGCCTACGAGCAGTACTTC.

This clonotype has ten or more counts. The chain joins TRBV28 to TRBJ1-5; 9 nucleotides line up with TRBD1. Trimming took 8 bases from V and 6 from J; bases not matched to a gene: 17. This CDR3 spans 17 amino acids. Germline V gene sequence: CDR1 MDHEN, CDR2 SYDVKM. DNA for the CDR3: TGTGCCAGCGGGTCGACAGGGGGACCGTCCTTAGGTCAGCCCCAGCATTTT. Translated, it gives CASGSTGGPSLGQPQHF.

A remark on this clonotype: A much larger clone lies one base from this, so it may be a read error. J is TRBJ2-1 and V is TRBV28, with 9 bases fitting TRBD1. Trimming removed 9 bases from V and 7 bases from J; junction bases left unmatched: 7. CDR1 MDHEN and CDR2 SYDVKM come from the germline V gene. The CDR3 totals 13 residues. As DNA, the CDR3 is TGTGCCAGTTTGGGACAGGGCATAAATGAGCAGTTCTTC. Protein sequence: CASLGQGINEQFF. The complete variable domain, with remaining parts taken from reference TRBV28 and TRBJ2-1, reads DVKVTQSSRYLVKRTGEKVFLECVQDMDHENMFWYRQDPGLGLRLIYFSYDVKMKEKGDIPEGYSVSREKKERFSLILESASTNQTSMYLCASLGQGINEQFFGPGTRLTVL.

The genes are TRBV30 and TRBJ2-7, with a weak D call TRBD1 (7 bases). This CDR3 has 13 amino acids. V lost 5 bases, J lost 2 bases, and 13 bases lay in between. The V gene's germline CDR1 is GTSNPN and CDR2 SVGIG (reference sequence). The DNA for the CDR3 is TGTGCCTGGGGGCGGGACAGACCCTACGAGCAGTACTTC. Residues: CAWGRDRPYEQYF.

This chain uses TRBV6-1 with TRBJ1-3; tentative D call: TRBD1 (6 bases). In germline, CDR1 is MNHNS, CDR2 SASEGT. V gave up 11 bases and J gave up 0 bases, with 11 bases separating them. The CDR3 covers 13 residues. In DNA form, the CDR3 reads TGTGCCCTACAGGGAAGCTCTGGAAACACCATATATTTT. It encodes CALQGSSGNTIYF.

This clonotype was found many times. The rearrangement joins TRBV24-1 to TRBJ1-1; D is ambiguous. The CDR3 loop spans 11 amino acids. The germline gives CDR1 KGHDR, CDR2 SFDVKD. V shed 12 bases and J shed 4 bases, with 11 bases lying between them. CDR3 nucleotide sequence: TGTGCCCGCGAGGGAGGCACTGAAGCTTTCTTT. Its translation is CAREGGTEAFF.

This clonotype appeared many times. The chain recombines TRBV20-1 with TRBJ2-7, with TRBD1 identical over 9 bases. The germline V gene has CDR1 DFQATT and CDR2 SNEGSKA (reference sequence). CDR3 length equals 15 residues. The trim removed 2 bases at V and 3 bases at J, leaving 8 bases unmatched. The CDR3 nucleotides read TGCAGTGCTAGACTAACGACAGGGGGTAACTACGAGCAGTACTTC. Its protein is CSARLTTGGNYEQYF.

This clonotype was observed a handful of times. V and J are TRBV5-1 and TRBJ1-2; TRBD1 matches at 8 bases. This CDR3 is 14 amino acids long. J was trimmed by 2 bases and V by 4 bases; bases with no gene match: 4. CDR1 is SGHRS, CDR2 YFSETQ, per germline. The CDR3 nucleotides read TGCGCCAGCAGCATACAGGGGGGGAACTATGGCTACACCTTC. Translated, it gives CASSIQGGNYGYTF.

The chain carries TRBV27 and TRBJ2-7; D perhaps matches TRBD1 (6 bases). The CDR3 is made up of 13 amino acids. Germline V gene sequence: CDR1 MNHEY, CDR2 SMNVEV (reference sequence). V was trimmed by 5 bases and J by 6 bases, leaving 14 bases between them. The CDR3 DNA reads as TGTGCCAGCAGTGAGTTAGACAGGCCCGAGCAGTACTTC. This translates into CASSELDRPEQYF.

Comments on this clonotype: Being one base from a much bigger clone, this may be a read error. This rearrangement joins TRBV5-1 to TRBJ2-6, with TRBD1 as a possible D gene (5 bases). Germline V gives CDR1 SGHRS, CDR2 YFSETQ. This CDR3 has 17 residues. Deletions cut 4 bases from V and 4 bases from J, with 18 bases between. This CDR3 reads CASSPASRVEGANVLTF. The CDR3 region has the DNA TGCGCCAGCAGCCCGGCAAGCAGGGTTGAAGGGGCCAACGTCCTGACTTTC. Using reference TRBV5-1 and TRBJ2-6 for the parts outside the CDR3, the full variable domain is KAGVTQTPRYLIKTRGQQVTLSCSPISGHRSVSWYQQTPGQGLQFLFEYFSETQRNKGNFPGRFSGRQFSNSRSEMNVSTLELGDSALYLCASSPASRVEGANVLTFGAGSRLTVL.